This entry is about one T cell receptor (beta chain). Only in-frame clones appear in the TCRdb table, and some are missing; sequencing was by immunoSEQ multiplex PCR. The sample yields over 40,000 clones, about 90% seen once. The sample originates from a study of blood T cell repertoires in COVID-19. Germline values: CDR1 SQVTM, CDR2 ANQGSEA. This CDR3 is 16 amino acids long. V gave up 0 bases and J gave up 2 bases; unmatched junction bases: 2. Sequencing input: peripheral blood. V usage is TRBV29-1 and J usage is TRBJ2-6; 9 nucleotides line up with TRBD2. The clonotype was recovered from a man in his 70s with active COVID-19. CDR3 coding DNA: TGCAGCGTTGAAGAGCGGGGGGGCCCTGGGGCCAACGTCCTGACTTTC. Protein sequence: CSVEERGGPGANVLTF.